A selection of T cell receptor beta chains follows, all from one sample in a study of technical replicates of blood from several donors. Repertoires were generated with immunoSEQ multiplex PCR, while TCRdb's copy carries only in-frame clones and drops some. The sample lists 60,000 to 80,000 clones; about 91% were seen once. The source material was T cells isolated from PBMCs. The receptors stem from a human donor in good health. The conserved cysteine and the conserved F or W are not part of the CDR3 here. Some rows mark clone size as missing; the rest say once, few, many or name a class of expanded clone.

size: once; V: TRBV5-4; J: TRBJ2-3; CDR3: ASSPGGPSTDTQY
size: once; V: TRBV28; J: TRBJ1-5; CDR3: ASSQTGGQPQH
size: -; V: TRBV27; J: TRBJ2-3; CDR3: ASSLRPSGGTDTQY
size: once; V: TRBV28; J: TRBJ1-2; CDR3: ASSPRWAYGYT
size: -; V: TRBV28; J: TRBJ1-5; CDR3: ASSLLEFNQPQH
size: -; V: TRBV25-1; J: TRBJ2-3; CDR3: ASSEGRGYTQY
size: -; V: TRBV4-1; J: TRBJ2-7; CDR3: ASSQGQEFYEQY
size: -; V: TRBV7-8; J: TRBJ2-5; CDR3: ASSVRGVQETQY
size: few; V: TRBV27; J: TRBJ2-3; CDR3: ASSPLMGQGDTQY
size: -; V: TRBV30; J: TRBJ2-1; CDR3: AWSVAGAYNEQF
size: -; V: TRBV7-3; J: TRBJ2-7; CDR3: ASSLRPFYEQY
size: -; V: TRBV9; J: TRBJ2-3; CDR3: ASSVGQSTDTQY
size: once; V: TRBV5-1; J: TRBJ1-2; CDR3: ASSLISIDYGYT
size: once; V: TRBV21-1; J: TRBJ2-7; CDR3: ASSKMHRAYEQY
size: -; V: TRBV12-5; J: TRBJ1-5; CDR3: ASGLIGSNQPQH
size: -; V: TRBV5-6; J: TRBJ1-2; CDR3: ASSLVQGTNYGYT
size: once; V: TRBV27; J: TRBJ1-2; CDR3: ASSRLQGPALVRGYT
size: -; V: TRBV28; J: TRBJ1-2; CDR3: ASRDLKGEGYYGYT
size: -; V: TRBV9; J: TRBJ1-4; CDR3: ASSTEINRAEKLF
size: -; V: TRBV10-2; J: TRBJ1-1; CDR3: ASSEQGYTEAF
size: -; V: TRBV5-1; J: TRBJ2-4; CDR3: ASSLGGLAENIQY
size: once; V: TRBV4-3; J: TRBJ2-7; CDR3: ASSRRTGDEQY
size: -; V: TRBV27; J: TRBJ2-3; CDR3: ASSFSGTDTQY
size: -; V: TRBV4-1; J: TRBJ2-3; CDR3: ASSQSRKDDTQY
size: -; V: TRBV30; J: TRBJ1-2; CDR3: AWSGPGGAEGYT
size: -; V: TRBV18; J: TRBJ1-1; CDR3: ASSPSTFEYWNTEAF
size: -; V: TRBV27; J: TRBJ2-3; CDR3: ASSLDPGLRGTQY
size: -; V: TRBV12-5; J: TRBJ2-7; CDR3: ASGLNRYEQY
size: -; V: TRBV19; J: TRBJ2-3; CDR3: ASSGKLAGDTDTQY
size: -; V: TRBV10-3; J: TRBJ2-3; CDR3: AIIAGGTDTQY
size: -; V: TRBV5-6; J: TRBJ1-3; CDR3: ASSFKGNPYSGNTIY
size: -; V: TRBV5-1; J: TRBJ2-1; CDR3: ASSLNGERGGNEQF
size: -; V: TRBV29-1; J: TRBJ2-2; CDR3: SARLLAGAYTGELF
size: -; V: TRBV7-3; J: TRBJ2-4; CDR3: ASSVTGGPDIQY
size: -; V: TRBV4-1; J: TRBJ2-3; CDR3: ASSYSGPSTDTQY
size: -; V: TRBV6-5; J: TRBJ2-7; CDR3: ASSYSLAGAYEQY
size: -; V: TRBV4-1; J: TRBJ2-1; CDR3: ASSQGGTGFYNEQF
size: -; V: TRBV9; J: TRBJ2-2; CDR3: ASSVALVSTGELF
size: -; V: TRBV4-1; J: TRBJ1-2; CDR3: ASSQGEPYGYT
size: -; V: TRBV29-1; J: TRBJ1-1; CDR3: SVAQGALNTEAF
size: -; V: TRBV7-9; J: TRBJ2-1; CDR3: ASSPTSGSYNEQF
size: -; V: TRBV7-9; J: TRBJ2-1; CDR3: ASSLVAGLNEQF
size: -; V: TRBV5-1; J: TRBJ2-3; CDR3: ASSLLLASTDTQY
size: -; V: TRBV27; J: TRBJ2-7; CDR3: ASSGDRALVYEQY
size: -; V: TRBV7-3; J: TRBJ2-1; CDR3: ASSPPPSTIKGLSYNEQF
size: -; V: TRBV2; J: TRBJ2-7; CDR3: ASRLAGAKIYEQY
size: -; V: TRBV7-9; J: TRBJ2-2; CDR3: ASSLVLGGRATGELF
size: once; V: TRBV5-1; J: TRBJ2-7; CDR3: ASSFEGGSGYEQY
size: -; V: TRBV30; J: TRBJ1-2; CDR3: AWNRPGLREGYT
size: -; V: TRBV19; J: TRBJ1-2; CDR3: ASNGRNYGYT
size: -; V: TRBV6-5; J: TRBJ2-7; CDR3: ASSYGLTYEQY
size: -; V: TRBV4-3; J: TRBJ1-3; CDR3: ASSRGVGNTIY
size: once; V: TRBV6-1; J: TRBJ1-3; CDR3: ASSEQSSGNTIY